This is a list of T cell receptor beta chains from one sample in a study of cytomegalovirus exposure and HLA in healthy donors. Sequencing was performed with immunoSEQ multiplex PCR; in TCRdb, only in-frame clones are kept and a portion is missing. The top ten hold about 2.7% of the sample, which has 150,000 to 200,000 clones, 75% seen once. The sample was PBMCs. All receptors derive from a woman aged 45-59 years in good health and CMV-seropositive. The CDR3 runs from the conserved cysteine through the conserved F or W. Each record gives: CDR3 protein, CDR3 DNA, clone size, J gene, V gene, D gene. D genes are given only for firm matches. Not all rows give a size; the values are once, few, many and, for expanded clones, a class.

CDR3aa: CASTDIADGYTF
CDR3nt: TGTGCCAGCACGGACATAGCAGATGGCTACACCTTC
abundance: NA
j_gene: TRBJ1-2
v_gene: TRBV2
d_gene: NA

CDR3aa: CASRVSNQPQHF
CDR3nt: TGTGCCAGCAGGGTGAGCAATCAGCCCCAGCATTTT
abundance: few
j_gene: TRBJ1-5
v_gene: TRBV19
d_gene: NA

CDR3aa: CASNLQGASTEAFF
CDR3nt: TGTGCCAGCAACCTGCAGGGGGCGAGCACTGAAGCTTTCTTT
abundance: NA
j_gene: TRBJ1-1
v_gene: TRBV6-5
d_gene: TRBD1

CDR3aa: CATSREASVGDTQYF
CDR3nt: TGTGCCACCAGCAGAGAGGCTAGCGTGGGAGATACGCAGTATTTT
abundance: few
j_gene: TRBJ2-3
v_gene: TRBV15
d_gene: NA

CDR3aa: CASSPLGTTNTEAFF
CDR3nt: TGTGCCAGCTCACCACTAGGGACAACGAACACTGAAGCTTTCTTT
abundance: NA
j_gene: TRBJ1-1
v_gene: TRBV18
d_gene: NA

CDR3aa: CASMKDWPNEQYF
CDR3nt: TGTGCCAGCATGAAGGACTGGCCCAACGAGCAGTACTTC
abundance: NA
j_gene: TRBJ2-7
v_gene: TRBV25-1
d_gene: NA

CDR3aa: CASSRQGLKNTEAFF
CDR3nt: TGTGCCAGTAGTAGACAGGGGTTAAAGAACACTGAAGCTTTCTTT
abundance: NA
j_gene: TRBJ1-1
v_gene: TRBV19
d_gene: TRBD1

CDR3aa: CASSFNGGAVEAFF
CDR3nt: TGTGCCAGCAGCTTTAACGGGGGAGCAGTTGAAGCTTTCTTT
abundance: NA
j_gene: TRBJ1-1
v_gene: TRBV11-2
d_gene: NA

CDR3aa: CASSVTASGAETQYF
CDR3nt: TGTGCCAGCAGCGTAACGGCTAGCGGGGCGGAGACCCAGTACTTC
abundance: NA
j_gene: TRBJ2-5
v_gene: TRBV9
d_gene: TRBD2

CDR3aa: CASSGSAGGNQPQHF
CDR3nt: TGTGCCAGCAGTGGGTCTGCGGGTGGCAATCAGCCCCAGCATTTT
abundance: NA
j_gene: TRBJ1-5
v_gene: TRBV2
d_gene: NA

CDR3aa: CASSEAKGLQYF
CDR3nt: TGCGCCAGCAGTGAGGCGAAGGGGCTCCAGTACTTC
abundance: NA
j_gene: TRBJ2-7
v_gene: TRBV10-2
d_gene: NA

CDR3aa: CASSFTTGGPTEAFF
CDR3nt: TGCGCCAGCAGCTTTACCACAGGGGGCCCCACTGAAGCTTTCTTT
abundance: once
j_gene: TRBJ1-1
v_gene: TRBV5-1
d_gene: TRBD1

CDR3aa: CASSLDRDTEAFF
CDR3nt: TGCGCCAGCAGCTTGGACCGGGACACTGAAGCTTTCTTT
abundance: NA
j_gene: TRBJ1-1
v_gene: TRBV5-1
d_gene: NA

CDR3aa: CASSLPTGYPSYEQYF
CDR3nt: TGTGCCAGCAGCTTACCGACAGGGTACCCCTCCTACGAGCAGTACTTC
abundance: NA
j_gene: TRBJ2-7
v_gene: TRBV7-8
d_gene: TRBD1

CDR3aa: CASKGGTGGNQPQHF
CDR3nt: TGTGCCAGCAAGGGGGGAACAGGGGGCAATCAGCCCCAGCATTTT
abundance: few
j_gene: TRBJ1-5
v_gene: TRBV6-5
d_gene: TRBD1

CDR3aa: CVSSSSPGTTYEQYF
CDR3nt: TGTGTCAGCAGCTCAAGCCCCGGGACTACCTACGAGCAGTACTTC
abundance: once
j_gene: TRBJ2-7
v_gene: TRBV11-2
d_gene: TRBD2

CDR3aa: CASSMTGGYGYTF
CDR3nt: TGTGCCAGCAGTATGACAGGTGGCTATGGCTACACCTTC
abundance: NA
j_gene: TRBJ1-2
v_gene: TRBV2
d_gene: NA

CDR3aa: CASSERETVNTEAFF
CDR3nt: TGTGCCAGCAGCGAAAGAGAGACAGTGAACACTGAAGCTTTCTTT
abundance: few
j_gene: TRBJ1-1
v_gene: TRBV7-2
d_gene: NA

CDR3aa: CASSPSQREQYF
CDR3nt: TGTGCCAGCAGCCCGAGCCAGCGCGAGCAGTACTTC
abundance: NA
j_gene: TRBJ2-7
v_gene: TRBV7-2
d_gene: NA

CDR3aa: CASTPREGHTF
CDR3nt: TGTGCCAGCACCCCCCGGGAAGGCCACACCTTC
abundance: once
j_gene: TRBJ1-2
v_gene: TRBV6-1
d_gene: NA

CDR3aa: CASSLVIGREDTQYF
CDR3nt: TGTGCCAGCAGCTTAGTAATTGGCAGGGAAGATACGCAGTATTTT
abundance: NA
j_gene: TRBJ2-3
v_gene: TRBV7-2
d_gene: NA

CDR3aa: CASSLRADEQYF
CDR3nt: TGTGCCAGCTCTCTCAGGGCCGACGAGCAGTACTTC
abundance: once
j_gene: TRBJ2-7
v_gene: TRBV18
d_gene: NA

CDR3aa: CAWSIGDTQYF
CDR3nt: TGTGCCTGGAGTATCGGAGATACGCAGTATTTT
abundance: NA
j_gene: TRBJ2-3
v_gene: TRBV30
d_gene: NA

CDR3aa: CASSLGSGAHYGSYNEQFF
CDR3nt: TGCGCCAGCAGTCTGGGTAGCGGGGCTCACTATGGGTCCTACAATGAGCAGTTCTTC
abundance: few
j_gene: TRBJ2-1
v_gene: TRBV10-2
d_gene: TRBD2

CDR3aa: CASSPGTGGKMNTEAFF
CDR3nt: TGTGCCAGCAGCCCAGGGACAGGGGGTAAAATGAACACTGAAGCTTTCTTT
abundance: NA
j_gene: TRBJ1-1
v_gene: TRBV5-4
d_gene: TRBD1

CDR3aa: CASSLAQGQGYGYTF
CDR3nt: TGTGCCAGCAGCTTAGCGCAAGGCCAGGGCTATGGCTACACCTTC
abundance: NA
j_gene: TRBJ1-2
v_gene: TRBV7-2
d_gene: NA

CDR3aa: CASGSSNTGELFF
CDR3nt: TGTGCTAGTGGTTCCTCGAACACCGGGGAGCTGTTTTTT
abundance: NA
j_gene: TRBJ2-2
v_gene: TRBV12-5
d_gene: NA

CDR3aa: CASSGSASLYNEQFF
CDR3nt: TGTGCCAGCAGTGGGTCGGCTAGTCTTTACAATGAGCAGTTCTTC
abundance: NA
j_gene: TRBJ2-1
v_gene: TRBV27
d_gene: NA